In this sample, the clone carrying this T cell receptor beta chain turned up a few times. The CDR3 length is 14 residues. Per the germline V gene, CDR1 is LGHDT and CDR2 is YNNKEL (reference sequence). The data were obtained in a study of blood T cells in healthy people across ages. Primers used in a second PCR of roughly 7 to 11 cycles were a sample-barcoded 5' primer and a J-beta primer mix. From the 5' RACE reads, TCRdb called clonotypes with MiXCR, one entry per CDR3 protein. The sample lists 800,000 or so distinct CDR3 sequences; more than 20% were seen once. The same data also contributed to another study, on T cells of mothers and their children.

The origin of this receptor is a boy aged 10-17 years in good health. V and J are TRBV3-1 and TRBJ2-5; 7 bases fit TRBD1. The J call may be incorrect, as the DNA end agrees better with TRBJ2-1. Sequencing used blood. This CDR3 is CASSQDEGANEQFF. DNA of the CDR3: TGTGCCAGCAGCCAAGATGAGGGGGCGAATGAGCAGTTCTTC.